A selection of T cell receptor beta chains follows, all from one sample in a study of T cell clones after liver transplantation. Measured with immunoSEQ multiplex PCR; TCRdb has only the in-frame clones, and not every one. The table has tens of thousands of clones, 60% to 80% seen once; the top ten hold over 8%. The specimen comprised CD4+ T cells from blood, sampled at the 22-month timepoint. The receptors derive from a human patient who received a liver transplant. Some T cells could come from the graft donor. The CDR3 runs from the conserved cysteine through the conserved F or W. A D gene is named only where the DNA matches it firmly. Clone size, where shown, is once, few, many, or a class for clones that have expanded.

TRBJ2-2 - TRBV11-2 - 13 TGTGCCAGCAGCCTCGAACGGGTCGGGGAGCTGTTTTTT CASSLERVGELFF
TRBJ2-3 few TRBV7-8 - 16 TGTGCCAGCAGCTTAGGGATGGGTAGGGGCACAGATACGCAGTATTTT CASSLGMGRGTDTQYF
TRBJ1-2 - TRBV21-1 - 14 TGTGCCAGCAGCGAAAGAGGGGGCAACTATGGCTACACCTTC CASSERGGNYGYTF
TRBJ2-7 - TRBV13 TRBD2 15 TGTGCCAGCAGCCCTATGACTAGCGGGGTCCACGAGCAGTACTTC CASSPMTSGVHEQYF
TRBJ2-7 few TRBV5-1 - 14 TGCGCCAGCAGGCTGCAGGGAGCCTCCTACGAGCAGTACTTC CASRLQGASYEQYF
TRBJ1-2 few TRBV6-1 - 10 TGTGCCAGCCAGAAGGATGGCTACACCTTC CASQKDGYTF
TRBJ2-2 - TRBV11-3 - 16 TGTGCCAGCAGCTTAGGAGGATCGCGGGACACCGGGGAGCTGTTTTTT CASSLGGSRDTGELFF
TRBJ2-3 once TRBV9 - 14 TGTGCCAGCAGCGTCACTAGAATCTCAGATACGCAGTATTTT CASSVTRISDTQYF
TRBJ2-1 - TRBV10-3 - 14 TGTGCCACCCGCCCGACAGTTACCTACAATGAGCAGTTCTTC CATRPTVTYNEQFF
TRBJ1-1 - TRBV6-5 TRBD1 13 TGTGCCAGCAGTTACTCAGGGGGCAGTGAAGCTTTCTTT CASSYSGGSEAFF
TRBJ1-1 - TRBV10-3 - 12 TGTGCCCCAGGGGTGGACAGTAGGGAAGCTTTCTTT CAPGVDSREAFF
TRBJ1-1 - TRBV7-8 TRBD1 17 TGTGCCAGCAGCTCCCTACTCCGGGACAGGAGGAACACTGAAGCTTTCTTT CASSSLLRDRRNTEAFF
TRBJ1-4 few TRBV2 - 14 TGTGCCAGCACCCTAGGGGGGGGCGGGGAAAAACTGTTTTTT CASTLGGGGEKLFF
TRBJ1-4 - TRBV4-1 - 17 TGCGCCAGCAGCCAATCTACTCGGGGACGGCGGAATGAAAAACTGTTTTTT CASSQSTRGRRNEKLFF
TRBJ1-5 - TRBV18 TRBD1 14 TGTGCCAGCTCTCCCGGGACAGGGGAACAGCCCCAGCATTTT CASSPGTGEQPQHF
TRBJ2-2 - TRBV27 TRBD1 15 TGTGCCAGCAGGCCCGGGACAGGGGTTGCTGGGGAGCTGTTTTTT CASRPGTGVAGELFF
TRBJ2-3 few TRBV11-3 - 14 TGTGCCAGCAGCCACGGGGCGTCCACAGATACGCAGTATTTT CASSHGASTDTQYF
TRBJ1-6 - TRBV2 TRBD1 13 TGTGCCAGCTACCGGGACAGGGATTCACCCCTCCACTTT CASYRDRDSPLHF
TRBJ1-1 - TRBV5-8 - 12 TGTGCCAGCAGTAGAATTCAGGCTGAAGCTTTCTTT CASSRIQAEAFF
TRBJ2-7 - TRBV14 TRBD1 15 TGTGCCAGCAGCCGGGGACAGCCAATGCCCTACGAGCAGTACTTC CASSRGQPMPYEQYF
TRBJ2-3 - TRBV18 - 14 TGTGCCAGCTCCGGGGGCGGGGGCACAGATACGCAGTATTTT CASSGGGGTDTQYF
TRBJ1-5 - TRBV7-6 TRBD1 16 TGTGCCAGCAGCTTAGGGGACAGGGAAAGGTTCGAGCCCCAGCATTTT CASSLGDRERFEPQHF
TRBJ2-5 once TRBV7-6 TRBD1 15 TGTGCCAGCAGCTTAGGGCAGGGGGCGGATGAGACCCAGTACTTC CASSLGQGADETQYF
TRBJ1-5 - TRBV2 - 15 TGTGCCAGCAGCGAGGCCCGGTCGACCATCCAGCCCCAGCATTTT CASSEARSTIQPQHF
TRBJ1-6 - TRBV7-2 - 16 TGTGCCAGCAGCGAAGGGGGGGAAACCTATAATTCACCCCTCCACTTT CASSEGGETYNSPLHF
TRBJ1-1 - TRBV6-6 - 13 TGTGCCAACTCAGAAGGGTGGGAGACAGAAGCTTTCTTT CANSEGWETEAFF
TRBJ1-2 - TRBV28 - 15 TGTGCCAGCAAACCCGGGACGGGGGCCGACTATGGCTACACCTTC CASKPGTGADYGYTF
TRBJ2-5 - TRBV5-4 TRBD1 16 TGTGCCAGCAGCTTTTCGGACAGGGAAGTTGGGGAGACCCAGTACTTC CASSFSDREVGETQYF
TRBJ2-4 - TRBV7-8 TRBD2 16 TGTGCCAGCAGCTTAGGGGGGGGTCTAGCCAAAAACATTCAGTACTTC CASSLGGGLAKNIQYF
TRBJ1-2 - TRBV11-3 TRBD1 16 TGTGCCAGCAGCCCTCACAACCGACAGGGATCCTATGGCTACACCTTC CASSPHNRQGSYGYTF
TRBJ2-4 - TRBV2 TRBD1 15 TGTGCCAGCAGCGTGAGGACAGGGATTAAAAACATTCAGTACTTC CASSVRTGIKNIQYF
TRBJ2-3 - TRBV7-2 TRBD1 15 TGTGCCAGCAGCCCAGGACAGGGGCTCACAGATACGCAGTATTTT CASSPGQGLTDTQYF
TRBJ2-3 - TRBV19 TRBD1 15 TGTGCCAGTAGTATAGGGGACAGCTACACAGATACGCAGTATTTT CASSIGDSYTDTQYF
TRBJ1-1 - TRBV12-5 - 11 TGTGCTAGTGGTTGCCCTTCCCGAGGTTTCTTT CASGCPSRGFF
TRBJ1-6 - TRBV20-1 - 11 TGCAGTGCTCAATTGGAGTCACCCCTCCACTTT CSAQLESPLHF
TRBJ1-3 - TRBV18 TRBD1 16 TGTGCCAGCTCAACCGGGACAGGGAGCTCTGGAAACACCATATATTTT CASSTGTGSSGNTIYF
TRBJ2-7 - TRBV7-9 TRBD1 14 TGTGCCAGCAGCTTACCAGGGGGTGCCTACGAGCAGTACTTC CASSLPGGAYEQYF
TRBJ1-6 few TRBV10-3 TRBD1 15 TGTGCCATCAGTTCACAGGGACAGGATAATTCACCCCTCCACTTT CAISSQGQDNSPLHF
TRBJ2-3 - TRBV4-2 - 15 TGTGCCAGCAGCCAATCGGCAGGAAGCACAGATACGCAGTATTTT CASSQSAGSTDTQYF
TRBJ2-1 - TRBV18 - 16 TGTGCCAGCTCACCTTCGGGTCGGGGTGACTACAATGAGCAGTTCTTC CASSPSGRGDYNEQFF
TRBJ2-7 - TRBV6-5 - 13 TGTGCCAGCAGACCCCCCCGAAGCTACGAGCAGTACTTC CASRPPRSYEQYF
TRBJ1-2 once TRBV19 - 14 TGTGCCAGTAGTTCACGGGACACGCTCTATGGCTACACCTTC CASSSRDTLYGYTF